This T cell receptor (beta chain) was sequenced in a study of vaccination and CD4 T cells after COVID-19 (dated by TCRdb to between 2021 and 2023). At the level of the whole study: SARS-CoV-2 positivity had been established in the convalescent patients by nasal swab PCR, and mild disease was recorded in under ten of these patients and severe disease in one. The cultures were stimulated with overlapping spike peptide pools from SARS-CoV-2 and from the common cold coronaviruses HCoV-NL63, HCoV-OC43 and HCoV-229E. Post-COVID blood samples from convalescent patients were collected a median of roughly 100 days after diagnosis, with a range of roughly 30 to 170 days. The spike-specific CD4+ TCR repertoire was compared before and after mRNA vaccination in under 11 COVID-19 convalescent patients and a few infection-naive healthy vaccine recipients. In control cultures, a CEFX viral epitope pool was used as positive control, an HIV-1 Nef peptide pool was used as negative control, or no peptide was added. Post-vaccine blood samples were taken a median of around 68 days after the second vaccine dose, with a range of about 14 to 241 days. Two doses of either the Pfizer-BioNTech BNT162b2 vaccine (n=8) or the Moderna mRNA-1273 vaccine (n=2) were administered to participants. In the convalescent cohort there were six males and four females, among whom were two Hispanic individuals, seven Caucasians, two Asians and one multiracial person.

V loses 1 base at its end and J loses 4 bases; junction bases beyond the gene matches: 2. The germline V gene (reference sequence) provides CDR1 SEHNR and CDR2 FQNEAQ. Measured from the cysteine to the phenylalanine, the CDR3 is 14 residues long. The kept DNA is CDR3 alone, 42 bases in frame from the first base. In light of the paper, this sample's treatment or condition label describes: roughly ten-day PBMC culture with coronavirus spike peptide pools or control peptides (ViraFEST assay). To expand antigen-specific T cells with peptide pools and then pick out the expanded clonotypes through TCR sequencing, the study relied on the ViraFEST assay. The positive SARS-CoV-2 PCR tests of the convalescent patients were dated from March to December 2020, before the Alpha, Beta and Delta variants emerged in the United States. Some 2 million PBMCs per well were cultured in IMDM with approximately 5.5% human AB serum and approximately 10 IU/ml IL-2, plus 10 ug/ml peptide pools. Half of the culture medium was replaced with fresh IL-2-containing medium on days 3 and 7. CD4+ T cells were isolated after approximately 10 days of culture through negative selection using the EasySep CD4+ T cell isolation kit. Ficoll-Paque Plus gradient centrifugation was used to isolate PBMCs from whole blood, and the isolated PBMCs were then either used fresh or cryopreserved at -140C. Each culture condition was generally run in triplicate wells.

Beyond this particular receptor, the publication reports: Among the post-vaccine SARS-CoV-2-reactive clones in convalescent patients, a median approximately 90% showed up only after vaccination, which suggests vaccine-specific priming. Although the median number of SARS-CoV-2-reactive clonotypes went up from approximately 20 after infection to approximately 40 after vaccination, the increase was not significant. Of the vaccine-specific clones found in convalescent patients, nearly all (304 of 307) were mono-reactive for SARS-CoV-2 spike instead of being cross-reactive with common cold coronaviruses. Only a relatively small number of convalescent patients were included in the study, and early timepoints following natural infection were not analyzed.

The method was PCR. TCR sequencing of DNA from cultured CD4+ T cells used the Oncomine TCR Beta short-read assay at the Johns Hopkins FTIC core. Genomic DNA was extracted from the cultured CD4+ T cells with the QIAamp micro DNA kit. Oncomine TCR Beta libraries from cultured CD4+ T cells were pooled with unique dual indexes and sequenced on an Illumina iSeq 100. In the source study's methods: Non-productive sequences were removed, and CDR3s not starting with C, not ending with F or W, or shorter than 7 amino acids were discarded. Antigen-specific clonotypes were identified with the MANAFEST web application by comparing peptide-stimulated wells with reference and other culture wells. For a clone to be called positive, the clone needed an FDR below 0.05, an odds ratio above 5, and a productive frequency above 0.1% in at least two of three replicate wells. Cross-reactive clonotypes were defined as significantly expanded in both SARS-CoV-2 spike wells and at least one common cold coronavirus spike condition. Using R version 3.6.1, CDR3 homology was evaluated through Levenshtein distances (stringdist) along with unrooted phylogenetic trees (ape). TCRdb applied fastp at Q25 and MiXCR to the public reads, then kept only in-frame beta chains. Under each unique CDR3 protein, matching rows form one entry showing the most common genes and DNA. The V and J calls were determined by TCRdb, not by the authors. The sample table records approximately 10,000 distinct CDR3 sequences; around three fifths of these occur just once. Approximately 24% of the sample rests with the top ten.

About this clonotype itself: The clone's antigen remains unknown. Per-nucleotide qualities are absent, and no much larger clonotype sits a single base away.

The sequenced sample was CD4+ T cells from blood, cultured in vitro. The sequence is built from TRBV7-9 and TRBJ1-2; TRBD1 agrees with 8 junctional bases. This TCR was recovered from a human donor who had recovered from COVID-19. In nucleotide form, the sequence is TGTGCCAGCAGCTTAGGACAGGGGATCTATGGCTACACCTTC. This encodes CASSLGQGIYGYTF.